This is a list of T cell receptor beta chains from one sample in a study of human thymus T cells. Generated by immunoSEQ multiplex PCR, the TCRdb table keeps only in-frame clones and is missing some. Counted here are 35,000 to 45,000 clones, around 94% occurring once; the ten biggest clones make up about 0.12%. The sample taken for sequencing was blood. The receptors derive from a boy less than two years old with a congenital heart defect but otherwise immunologically healthy. CDR3s include the opening cysteine and the closing phenylalanine or tryptophan. A D gene is named only where the DNA matches it firmly. Some rows mark clone size as missing; the rest say once, few, many or name a class of expanded clone.

v_call,d_call,clone_size,j_call,cdr3_aa,cdr3_nt
TRBV5-4,-,-,TRBJ2-1,CASSLAGPGEQFF,TGTGCCAGCAGCTTGGCGGGGCCGGGGGAGCAGTTCTTC
TRBV4-2,-,-,TRBJ1-5,CASSLNPGQANQPQHF,TGTGCCAGCAGCCTTAACCCGGGGCAGGCCAATCAGCCCCAGCATTTT
TRBV30,-,-,TRBJ1-2,CAWSVRGPVNYGYTF,TGTGCCTGGAGTGTACGAGGGCCAGTCAACTATGGCTACACCTTC
TRBV4-3,-,few,TRBJ1-6,CASSQSSSYNSPLHF,TGCGCCAGCAGCCAAAGCAGCTCCTATAATTCACCCCTCCACTTT
TRBV9,-,-,TRBJ1-2,CASSGEVYTF,TGTGCCAGCAGCGGAGAGGTCTACACCTTC
TRBV29-1,-,-,TRBJ1-5,CLEAGVLNSNQPQHF,TGCCTCGAGGCGGGGGTCCTCAATAGCAATCAGCCCCAGCATTTT
TRBV11-2,TRBD1,-,TRBJ2-1,CASSPAGTALYNEQFF,TGTGCCAGCAGCCCCGCCGGGACAGCCCTTTACAATGAGCAGTTCTTC
TRBV11-3,-,-,TRBJ2-5,CASSSSYQETQYF,TGTGCCAGCAGTTCCTCATACCAAGAGACCCAGTACTTC
TRBV11-3,-,once,TRBJ2-7,CASSLEPYEQYF,TGTGCCAGCAGCTTAGAACCCTACGAGCAGTACTTC
TRBV7-9,-,-,TRBJ1-5,CASSGSGNQPQHF,TGTGCCAGCAGTGGCTCAGGGAATCAGCCCCAGCATTTT
TRBV30,-,-,TRBJ2-5,CAWSWVETQYF,TGTGCCTGGAGTTGGGTAGAGACCCAGTACTTC
TRBV11-2,-,once,TRBJ2-7,CASSLDLRPAGPKYEQYF,TGTGCCAGCAGCTTAGATCTCCGGCCTGCAGGGCCAAAATACGAGCAGTACTTC
TRBV7-2,TRBD2,-,TRBJ2-5,CASSLAGLAGTQYF,TGTGCCAGCAGCTTAGCCGGACTAGCGGGGACCCAGTACTTC
TRBV19,TRBD1,-,TRBJ1-2,CASSIEKGAKNYGYTF,TGTGCCAGTAGTATAGAGAAGGGGGCCAAGAACTATGGCTACACCTTC
TRBV4-3,TRBD1,-,TRBJ1-2,CASSQVKGTGTYDYTF,TGCGCCAGCAGCCAAGTAAAGGGGACAGGGACCTATGACTACACCTTC
TRBV6-5,TRBD2,-,TRBJ2-1,CASRPTSGGAREQFF,TGTGCCAGCAGACCTACTAGCGGGGGGGCCCGTGAGCAGTTCTTC
TRBV28,TRBD1,-,TRBJ1-3,CASSFAGGKGNTIYF,TGTGCCAGCAGTTTCGCAGGGGGTAAAGGAAACACCATATATTTT
TRBV19,-,-,TRBJ2-6,CASSKRGTSGANVLTF,TGTGCCAGTAGTAAAAGGGGGACATCTGGGGCCAACGTCCTGACTTTC
TRBV27,-,-,TRBJ2-3,CASSQRVLRADTQYF,TGTGCCAGCAGCCAAAGGGTCCTCCGAGCAGATACGCAGTATTTT
TRBV5-1,-,-,TRBJ1-2,CASSLLGYGYTF,TGCGCCAGCAGCTTGTTGGGCTATGGCTACACCTTC
TRBV27,-,-,TRBJ2-3,CASSGTNTDTQYF,TGTGCCAGCAGCGGTACAAACACAGATACGCAGTATTTT
TRBV11-3,TRBD2,-,TRBJ2-7,CASSLYLAGAYEQYF,TGTGCCAGCAGCTTATATCTAGCGGGGGCCTACGAGCAGTACTTC
TRBV6-1,-,-,TRBJ2-7,CAIPKGSSYEQYF,TGTGCCATCCCCAAGGGCAGTTCCTACGAGCAGTACTTC
TRBV4-2,-,-,TRBJ2-3,CASSQAPGTDTQYF,TGTGCCAGCAGCCAAGCCCCTGGCACAGATACGCAGTATTTT
TRBV11-2,-,-,TRBJ2-5,CASSLYPSRKETQYF,TGTGCCAGCAGCTTATACCCCTCTAGGAAAGAGACCCAGTACTTC
TRBV28,TRBD1,once,TRBJ1-3,CASSSQGWGNTIYF,TGTGCCAGCAGTTCACAGGGGTGGGGTAACACCATATATTTT
TRBV28,-,-,TRBJ1-4,CASSLSREKLFF,TGTGCCAGCAGTTTATCGAGGGAAAAACTGTTTTTT
TRBV7-3,TRBD1,-,TRBJ1-6,CASSLINRGQSNSPLHF,TGTGCCAGCAGCTTAATCAACCGGGGACAGAGCAATTCACCCCTCCACTTT
TRBV30,TRBD2,-,TRBJ2-1,CAWSVVLTGTRVF,TGTGCCTGGAGTGTCGTCTTAACTGGGACTAGGGTCTTC
TRBV29-1,TRBD1,-,TRBJ1-1,CSVAGQGEWQTEAFF,TGCAGCGTTGCGGGACAGGGGGAATGGCAAACTGAAGCTTTCTTT
TRBV27,-,few,TRBJ1-2,CASSSPTANYGYTF,TGTGCCAGCAGTTCCCCGACAGCTAACTATGGCTACACCTTC
TRBV7-3,-,-,TRBJ2-3,CASSLTKTGLQYF,TGTGCCAGCAGCTTAACGAAGACAGGACTTCAGTATTTT
TRBV27,TRBD1,-,TRBJ2-2,CASSLWTGNTGELFF,TGTGCCAGCAGTTTATGGACAGGGAACACCGGGGAGCTGTTTTTT
TRBV11-2,-,-,TRBJ2-5,CASSLILETQYF,TGTGCCAGCAGCTTAATCTTGGAGACCCAGTACTTC
TRBV7-7,TRBD2,-,TRBJ2-5,CASSPGTSETQYF,TGTGCCAGCAGCCCCGGGACTAGCGAGACCCAGTACTTC
TRBV6-1,-,-,TRBJ1-3,CASSDRAGNTIYF,TGTGCCAGCAGTGACAGGGCTGGAAACACCATATATTTT
TRBV10-3,TRBD1,-,TRBJ1-5,CAISEYRDRVLQPQHF,TGTGCCATCAGTGAGTACCGGGACAGGGTCCTTCAGCCCCAGCATTTT
TRBV11-2,TRBD1,-,TRBJ1-3,CASSNRGNTIYF,TGTGCCAGCAGCAACAGGGGGAACACCATATATTTT
TRBV9,-,-,TRBJ2-3,CASSVGTSTQYF,TGTGCCAGCAGCGTTGGTACTAGTACGCAGTATTTT
TRBV6-1,-,-,TRBJ2-5,CASSSGPPETQYF,TGTGCCAGCAGTTCGGGACCCCCAGAGACCCAGTACTTC
TRBV19,TRBD1,once,TRBJ1-2,CASRADRSIHYGYTF,TGTGCCAGTAGGGCGGACAGGTCGATCCACTATGGCTACACCTTC
TRBV4-1,TRBD1,-,TRBJ1-2,CASSQNNRGANYGYTF,TGCGCCAGCAGCCAAAACAACAGGGGCGCAAACTATGGCTACACCTTC